A selection of T cell receptor beta chains follows, all from one sample in a study of cytomegalovirus exposure and HLA in healthy donors. Sequencing used immunoSEQ multiplex PCR; TCRdb keeps in-frame clones, though not all of them. The sample yields 200,000 to 250,000 clones, about 83% seen once. Material for sequencing was PBMCs. The receptors were sampled from a human donor in good health. Each CDR3 is given with its conserved first and last residue. D genes are given only for firm matches. For some rows the clone size is stated as once, few or many, or as a class when expanded; others skip it.

j_call v_call clone_size d_call cdr3_aa cdr3_nt
TRBJ1-4 TRBV7-9 few NA CASSPSPDRRNEKLFF TGTGCCAGCAGCCCGTCACCCGACAGGAGGAATGAAAAACTGTTTTTT
TRBJ2-2 TRBV7-9 NA NA CASSLRLGATNTGELFF TGTGCCAGCAGCTTAAGGTTGGGGGCTACGAACACCGGGGAGCTGTTTTTT
TRBJ2-7 TRBV7-2 few TRBD2 CASSLSGTSGYEQYF TGTGCCAGCAGCTTGTCCGGGACTAGCGGCTACGAGCAGTACTTC
TRBJ2-5 TRBV7-6 NA NA CASSSPRRGPEEETQYF TGTGCCAGCAGCTCTCCTCGGCGGGGACCCGAGGAGGAGACCCAGTACTTC
TRBJ2-5 TRBV6-6 NA TRBD1 CASSRDSQETQYF TGTGCCAGCAGTCGGGACAGTCAAGAGACCCAGTACTTC
TRBJ1-2 TRBV6-5 few NA CASSYSRGGGYGYTF TGTGCCAGCAGTTACTCGAGGGGGGGCGGGTATGGCTACACCTTC
TRBJ2-5 TRBV7-8 NA TRBD2 CASSLTPGGRRRETQYF TGTGCCAGCAGCTTAACCCCGGGCGGGAGGCGGCGAGAGACCCAGTACTTC
TRBJ2-5 TRBV19 NA NA CASSIAMRFEETQYF TGTGCCAGTAGTATCGCGATGAGGTTTGAAGAGACCCAGTACTTC
TRBJ2-5 TRBV9 NA TRBD2 CASSVELAEETQYF TGTGCCAGCAGCGTAGAACTAGCGGAAGAGACCCAGTACTTC
TRBJ1-1 TRBV27 NA NA CASSLFFQNTEAFF TGTGCCAGCAGTTTATTTTTCCAGAACACTGAAGCTTTCTTT
TRBJ2-1 TRBV5-4 NA NA CASSPTPGSVRWDEQFF TGTGCCAGCAGCCCCACCCCAGGGTCGGTAAGATGGGATGAGCAGTTCTTC
TRBJ1-5 TRBV27 NA NA CASRPGMVQGDNQPQHF TGTGCCAGCCGCCCAGGCATGGTACAGGGAGACAATCAGCCCCAGCATTTT
TRBJ2-3 TRBV6-5 NA TRBD2 CASSLLAGANTDTQYF TGTGCCAGCAGTTTACTAGCGGGCGCTAACACAGATACGCAGTATTTT
TRBJ2-7 TRBV29-1 NA TRBD2 CSVVGGGSSYEQYF TGCAGCGTTGTTGGGGGGGGTAGCTCCTACGAGCAGTACTTC
TRBJ1-4 TRBV19 NA TRBD1 CASGTTGSNEKLFF TGTGCCAGCGGGACGACAGGGAGTAATGAAAAACTGTTTTTT
TRBJ1-6 TRBV27 few TRBD1 CASSLIPPGQGFNSPLHF TGTGCCAGCAGTTTAATCCCCCCGGGACAGGGGTTCAATTCACCCCTCCACTTT
TRBJ2-7 TRBV10-3 NA TRBD2 CAIRPTLAGYNEQYF TGTGCCATCAGGCCCACCCTAGCGGGATACAACGAGCAGTACTTC
TRBJ2-1 TRBV6-5 NA NA CASSSEGGSYNEQFF TGTGCCAGCAGTTCAGAGGGAGGCTCCTACAATGAGCAGTTCTTC
TRBJ2-7 TRBV13 NA TRBD1 CASSSGTGRSYEQYF TGTGCCAGCAGCTCCGGGACAGGGCGATCCTACGAGCAGTACTTC
TRBJ2-1 TRBV7-3 NA TRBD2 CASSSTSGRSYNEQFF TGTGCCAGCAGCTCAACTAGCGGTCGCTCCTACAATGAGCAGTTCTTC
TRBJ1-1 TRBV19 NA NA CASSIVGGPNTEAFF TGTGCCAGTAGTATAGTCGGGGGGCCGAACACTGAAGCTTTCTTT
TRBJ2-3 TRBV5-4 NA NA CASSLEGSGTDTQYF TGTGCCAGCAGCTTGGAGGGTAGCGGCACAGATACGCAGTATTTT
TRBJ2-7 TRBV6-6 NA TRBD1 CASSTTGVSYEQYF TGTGCCAGCAGTACAACAGGGGTCTCCTACGAGCAGTACTTC
TRBJ2-6 TRBV7-6 NA NA CASSFLLGPRSGANVLTF TGTGCCAGCAGCTTTCTTCTTGGGCCTCGGTCTGGGGCCAACGTCCTGACTTTC
TRBJ1-4 TRBV27 NA NA CASKRRPNEKLFF TGTGCCAGCAAGCGTCGACCTAATGAAAAACTGTTTTTT
TRBJ1-3 TRBV18 NA TRBD1 CASSGQGIENTIYF TGTGCCAGCTCGGGACAGGGGATTGAAAACACCATATATTTT
TRBJ2-7 TRBV6-1 once NA CASRGIDSYEQYF TGTGCCAGCAGGGGCATAGATTCCTACGAGCAGTACTTC